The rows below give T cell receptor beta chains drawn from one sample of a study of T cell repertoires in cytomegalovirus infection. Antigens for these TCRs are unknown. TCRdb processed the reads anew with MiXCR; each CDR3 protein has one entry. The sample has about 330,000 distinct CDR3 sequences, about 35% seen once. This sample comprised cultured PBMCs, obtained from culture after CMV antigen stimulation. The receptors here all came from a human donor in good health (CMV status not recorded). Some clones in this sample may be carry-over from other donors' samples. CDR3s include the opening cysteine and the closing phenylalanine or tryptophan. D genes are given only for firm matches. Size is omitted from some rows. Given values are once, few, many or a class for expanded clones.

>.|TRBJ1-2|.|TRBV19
CASSSPLNYGYTF
TGTGCCAGTAGCTCGCCACTTAACTATGGCTACACCTTC
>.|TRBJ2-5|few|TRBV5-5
CASSLVRQGLGETQYF
TGTGCCAGCAGCTTGGTTCGGCAGGGGCTGGGGGAGACCCAGTACTTC
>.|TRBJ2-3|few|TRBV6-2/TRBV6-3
CASSLTTDTQYF
TGTGCCAGCAGTTTGACTACAGATACGCAGTATTTT
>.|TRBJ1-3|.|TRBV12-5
CASGFWVDSGNTIYF
TGTGCTAGTGGTTTCTGGGTCGACTCTGGAAACACCATATATTTT
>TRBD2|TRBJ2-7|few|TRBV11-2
CASSLVRLAGGRFFEQYF
TGTGCCAGCAGCTTAGTTCGTCTAGCGGGAGGCCGGTTCTTCGAGCAGTACTTC
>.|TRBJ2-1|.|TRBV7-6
CASSFTLREQFF
TGTGCCAGCAGCTTCACCCTGCGTGAGCAGTTCTTC
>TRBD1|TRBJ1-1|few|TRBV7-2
CASSPSAGGGNTEAFF
TGTGCCAGCAGCCCCAGCGCAGGGGGAGGGAACACTGAAGCTTTCTTT
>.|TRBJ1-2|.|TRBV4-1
CASSQDRGYGYTF
TGCGCCAGCAGCCAAGATCGAGGCTATGGCTACACCTTC
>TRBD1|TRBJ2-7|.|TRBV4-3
CASSLSGTGSEQYF
TGCGCCAGCAGCCTCTCCGGGACAGGGAGCGAGCAGTACTTC
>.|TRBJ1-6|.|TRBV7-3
CASSLSGLGSPLHF
TGTGCCAGCAGCTTATCAGGGTTGGGATCACCCCTCCACTTT
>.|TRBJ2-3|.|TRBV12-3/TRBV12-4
CATYKTSSSTDKQYF
TGTGCCACCTATAAAACTTCCAGCTCAACAGATAAGCAGTATTTT
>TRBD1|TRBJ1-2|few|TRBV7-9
CASSSREDRDYGYTF
TGTGCCAGCAGCTCGAGAGAGGACAGGGACTATGGCTACACCTTC
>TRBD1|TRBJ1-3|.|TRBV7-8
CASSLAGGGGNTIYF
TGTGCCAGCAGCTTAGCAGGGGGCGGTGGAAACACCATATATTTT
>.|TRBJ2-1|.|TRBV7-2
CASSPAEANNEQFF
TGTGCCAGCAGCCCCGCCGAGGCAAACAATGAGCAGTTCTTC
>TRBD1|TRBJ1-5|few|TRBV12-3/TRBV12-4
CASSLGFQGAFNQPQHF
TGTGCCAGCAGCCTAGGGTTTCAGGGGGCTTTCAATCAGCCCCAGCATTTT
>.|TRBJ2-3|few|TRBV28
CASRSRPAMDTQYF
TGTGCCAGCAGAAGCAGACCGGCGATGGATACGCAGTATTTT
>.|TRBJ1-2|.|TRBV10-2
CASSERIRSGYGYTF
TGCGCCAGCAGTGAGAGGATCAGGTCTGGATATGGCTACACCTTC
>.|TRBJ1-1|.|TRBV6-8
CASSYEVRTEAFF
TGTGCCAGCAGCTACGAGGTGCGCACTGAAGCTTTCTTT
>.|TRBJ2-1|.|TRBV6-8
CATGGDTSINEQFF
TGTGCCACCGGAGGGGATACCTCAATCAATGAGCAGTTCTTC
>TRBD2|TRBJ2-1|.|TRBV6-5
CASSPSAGGYNEQFF
TGTGCCAGCAGTCCCTCAGCGGGAGGCTACAATGAGCAGTTCTTC
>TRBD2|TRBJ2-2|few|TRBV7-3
CASSPAAGVVTGELFF
TGTGCCAGCAGCCCCGCAGCGGGAGTAGTAACCGGGGAGCTGTTTTTT
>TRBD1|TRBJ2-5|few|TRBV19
CASSTSSPGQRGASQYF
TGTGCCAGTAGTACATCCTCCCCGGGACAGAGGGGAGCGTCCCAGTACTTC
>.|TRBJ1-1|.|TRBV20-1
CSARDLPGHTEAFF
TGCAGTGCTAGAGATCTGCCAGGGCACACTGAAGCTTTCTTT
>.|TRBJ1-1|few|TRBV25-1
CASTPIGRMNTEAFF
TGTGCCAGCACCCCGATCGGAAGGATGAACACTGAAGCTTTCTTT
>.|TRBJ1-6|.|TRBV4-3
CASSLQGTNSPLHF
TGCGCCAGCAGCCTACAGGGAACTAATTCACCCCTCCACTTT
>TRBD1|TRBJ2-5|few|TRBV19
CASRPPGQGRETQYF
TGTGCCAGTAGACCACCGGGACAGGGGAGAGAGACCCAGTACTTC
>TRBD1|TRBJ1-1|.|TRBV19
CASNPQGAGEAFF
TGTGCCAGTAATCCACAGGGGGCAGGTGAAGCTTTCTTT
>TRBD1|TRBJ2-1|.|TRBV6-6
CASSGGQDGSYNEQFF
TGTGCCAGCAGTGGAGGACAGGACGGCTCCTACAATGAGCAGTTCTTC
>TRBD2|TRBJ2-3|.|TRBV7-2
CASSSYGLAGGPLSTDTQYF
TGTGCCAGCAGCTCTTATGGACTAGCGGGAGGGCCACTGAGCACAGATACGCAGTATTTT
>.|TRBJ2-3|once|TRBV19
CASSTGDTQYF
TGTGCCAGTAGTACGGGAGATACGCAGTATTTT
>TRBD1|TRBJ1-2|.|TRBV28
CASSITGGGDYGYTF
TGTGCCAGCAGTATAACAGGGGGAGGGGACTATGGCTACACCTTC
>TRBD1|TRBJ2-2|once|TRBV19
CASSSHRQGDTGELFF
TGTGCCAGTAGTTCCCATCGACAGGGCGACACCGGGGAGCTGTTTTTT
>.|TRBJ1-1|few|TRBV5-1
CASSRGTIMNTEAFF
TGCGCCAGCAGCAGGGGGACAATCATGAACACTGAAGCTTTCTTT
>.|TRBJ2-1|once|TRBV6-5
CASTTSSTRYNEQFF
TGTGCCAGCACCACCTCCTCGACTAGATACAATGAGCAGTTCTTC
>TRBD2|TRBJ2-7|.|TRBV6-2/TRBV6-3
CASSLRPGGPVREQYF
TGTGCCAGCAGCCTACGTCCGGGAGGGCCTGTAAGGGAGCAGTACTTC
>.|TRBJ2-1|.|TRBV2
CASSETGGPLTEQFF
TGTGCCAGCAGTGAAACGGGTGGACCACTAACGGAGCAGTTCTTC
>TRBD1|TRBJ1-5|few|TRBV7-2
CASSSDRLQPQHF
TGTGCCAGCAGCTCGGACAGGTTACAGCCCCAGCATTTT
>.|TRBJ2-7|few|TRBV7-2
CASSLDQPPYEQYF
TGTGCCAGCAGCTTGGATCAACCCCCCTACGAGCAGTACTTC
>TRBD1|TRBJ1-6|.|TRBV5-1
CASSFQSGTGNSPLHF
TGCGCCAGCAGCTTTCAATCCGGGACAGGAAATTCACCCCTCCACTTT
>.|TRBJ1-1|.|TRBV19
CASSIDRRGRAFF
TGTGCCAGTAGTATAGATCGGCGAGGAAGAGCTTTCTTT
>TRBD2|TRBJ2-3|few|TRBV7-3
CASRPGGGEDTQYF
TGTGCCAGCAGACCAGGCGGGGGGGAAGATACGCAGTATTTT
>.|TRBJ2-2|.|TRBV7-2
CASRDGLRGGTGELFF
TGTGCCAGCAGAGATGGACTCCGTGGCGGGACCGGGGAGCTGTTTTTT
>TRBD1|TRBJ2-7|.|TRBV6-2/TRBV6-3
CASSYSMDRSSYEQYF
TGTGCCAGCAGTTACTCTATGGACAGGAGCTCCTACGAGCAGTACTTC
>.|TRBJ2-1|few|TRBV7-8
CASSPRGGIGEQFF
TGTGCCAGCAGCCCCAGGGGAGGGATCGGGGAGCAGTTCTTC
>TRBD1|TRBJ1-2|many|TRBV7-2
CASSAPGTGVGYTF
TGTGCCAGCAGCGCACCCGGGACAGGGGTTGGCTACACCTTC
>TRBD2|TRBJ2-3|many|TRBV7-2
CASSLGGTNFGDTQYF
TGTGCCAGCAGCTTAGGCGGGACTAACTTCGGAGATACGCAGTATTTT
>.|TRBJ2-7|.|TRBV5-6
CASSLASQGARERFEQYF
TGTGCCAGCAGCTTGGCCAGTCAGGGGGCGCGGGAGAGGTTCGAGCAGTACTTC
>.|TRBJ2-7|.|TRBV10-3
CAISPGQDPYEQYF
TGTGCCATCAGCCCGGGACAAGATCCCTACGAGCAGTACTTC
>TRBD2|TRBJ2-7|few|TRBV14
CASSQVSGIEQYF
TGTGCCAGCAGCCAAGTCAGCGGGATCGAGCAGTACTTC
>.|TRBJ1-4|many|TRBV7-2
CASSPGPGLSGEEKLFF
TGTGCCAGCAGCCCGGGTCCAGGCTTGTCGGGTGAGGAAAAACTGTTTTTT